One T cell receptor (beta chain) is described in this entry. Antigen: not known. This specimen belongs to a study of cytomegalovirus exposure and HLA in healthy donors. Healthy bone marrow donors formed the donor group. Per germline, CDR1 DFQATT and CDR2 SNEGSKA (reference sequence). With 6 bases clipped from V and 8 bases from J, the junction kept 5 bases outside the gene matches. This CDR3 has 11 amino acids. With 60 Vbeta and 13 Jbeta primers, the PCR was carried out. Assay: immunoSEQ multiplex PCR; the TCRdb copy retains only in-frame clones and omits some. The sample has over 140,000 clones, 80% seen once. Study observations and caveats: Most TCR sequences were uncommon, yet certain public TCRs appeared in many donors. Analyzed later, association rates of TCRs varied across HLA loci, with DRB1 most and HLA-C fewest.

The sequence derives from a man aged 45-65 years in good health and CMV-seronegative. The sequenced sample was PBMCs. The chain joins TRBV20-1 to TRBJ1-2; 8 bases are a match to TRBD1. The CDR3 nucleotides read TGCAGTGCCAAACAGGGGGAAGGCTACACCTTC. Amino acids: CSAKQGEGYTF.